Shown below are 5 T cell receptor beta chains from a single sample sequenced in a study of CD8+CD57+ T cells in acquired aplastic anemia. Researchers used genomic DNA as the template to profile TCR beta VDJ and CDR3. TCRdb redid the calling of the reads with MiXCR, one entry per CDR3 protein. The sample contains about 150,000 distinct CDR3 sequences, just over 50% of which appear only once. Sequencing involved patients with CD8+CD57+ cell expansion previously shown by flow cytometry. The sample comprised sorted CD4+, CD8+, or CD8+CD57+ T cells (not recorded which) from PBMCs. These receptors all come from a human donor with aplastic anemia.

CDR3: CASSPAGYTF. For the CDR3, the DNA is TGTGCCAGCAGCCCCGCGGGGTACACCTTC. V is TRBV7-4 and J is TRBJ1-2; D not resolved. The V end lost 5 bases, the J end lost 11 bases, and 9 bases lay between the germline ends. This CDR3 spans 10 amino acids. Per germline, CDR1 SGHVT and CDR2 SQSDAQ.

This clonotype has only a few counts. The chain couples TRBV12-3 or TRBV12-4 to TRBJ2-1, with 8 bases aligning to TRBD2. This CDR3 is built from 15 residues. Trimming at V came to 5 bases and at J to 2 bases, leaving 5 bases not matched to a gene. Written as DNA, the CDR3 is TGTGCCAGCAGTCCCGGGGGGGGCCCCTACAATGAGCAGTTCTTC. Protein product: CASSPGGGPYNEQFF.

In this sample, this clonotype turned up many times. This chain uses TRBV4-1 with TRBJ2-2, with D uncertain. Germline V CDR1 and CDR2: MGHRA, YSYEKL. Between the trimmed V and J ends, which lost 4 bases and 0 bases, there was a span of 15 bases. The CDR3 loop spans 17 amino acids. The CDR3 protein is CASSRTLARTNTGELFF. Here the CDR3 DNA reads TGCGCCAGCAGCCGCACTTTAGCCCGTACGAACACCGGGGAGCTGTTTTTT.

This chain connects TRBV5-1 to TRBJ2-7, with 12 bases aligning to TRBD2. Germline V gene sequence: CDR1 SGHRS, CDR2 YFSETQ. The CDR3 sequence is 15 residues long. V shed 4 bases, J shed 7 bases, and the junction held 9 bases outside the gene matches. In DNA form, the CDR3 reads TGCGCCAGCAGCGCCCTAGCGGGAGGGCCGGGAGAGCAGTACTTC. It encodes CASSALAGGPGEQYF. Together with reference TRBV5-1 and TRBJ2-7, the CDR3 gives the full variable domain: KAGVTQTPRYLIKTRGQQVTLSCSPISGHRSVSWYQQTPGQGLQFLFEYFSETQRNKGNFPGRFSGRQFSNSRSEMNVSTLELGDSALYLCASSALAGGPGEQYFGPGTRLTVT.

This rearrangement joins TRBV10-3 to TRBJ2-3; tentatively, D is TRBD1 (5 bases). The CDR3 extends over 15 amino acids. Germline V lookup: CDR1 ENHRY, CDR2 SYGVKD. Trimming took off 4 bases at V and 2 bases at J, with 13 bases between the two ends. The CDR3: CAISGAGAITDTQYF. For the CDR3, the DNA is TGTGCCATCAGTGGGGCTGGGGCAATCACAGATACGCAGTATTTT.